Presented here are 8 T cell receptor beta chains from one specimen sequenced in a study of response to subunit inactivated influenza vaccine. TCRdb re-analysed the RT-PCR reads in MiXCR, keeping a single row per CDR3 protein. The sample lists hundreds of thousands of distinct CDR3 sequences; 22% were seen once. The material sequenced was PBMCs from blood, taken approximately 20 months after vaccination. The origin of the receptors is a man between 50 and 75 years old who received an inactivated influenza vaccine.

This clonotype showed up just a few times. The J gene is TRBJ2-7, the V gene TRBV13; D is uncertain. CDR1 and CDR2 from the germline V gene are PRHDT and FYEKMQ (reference sequence). V was shortened by 4 bases and J by 6 bases, with 10 bases between the two germline ends. There are 12 residues in the CDR3. This chain's CDR3 is CASSSSKVEQYF. The CDR3 DNA sequence: TGTGCCAGCAGCTCATCGAAGGTCGAGCAGTACTTC.

This clonotype was seen repeatedly, ten times or more. The rearrangement uses TRBV7-2 and TRBJ1-3, with D hard to call. The CDR3 has 16 amino acids. V was cut by 2 bases and J by 0 bases, with 11 bases left in between. Germline V CDR1 and CDR2: SGHTA, FQGNSA. CDR3 DNA sequence: TGTGCCAGCAGCTTAACGCAATGGAGCTCTGGAAACACCATATATTTT. Translated: CASSLTQWSSGNTIYF.

The chain carries TRBV7-9 and TRBJ1-5; D uncertain. There are 14 residues in the CDR3. Germline lookup yields CDR1 SEHNR and CDR2 FQNEAQ (reference sequence). V was pared by 6 bases and J by 4 bases, with 13 bases between. The CDR3 DNA follows: TGTGCCAGCAGTAATCGGGCGGGAAATCAGCCCCAGCATTTT. It encodes CASSNRAGNQPQHF.

The chain links TRBV12-3 or TRBV12-4 to TRBJ2-7; 10 positions agree with TRBD2. The length of the CDR3 is 13 residues. V shed 6 bases and J 4 bases; nucleotides not matched to a gene: 3. The CDR3 here is CASRLAGVYEQYF. In DNA form, the CDR3 reads TGTGCCAGCAGGCTAGCGGGAGTATACGAGCAGTACTTC.

The chain uses TRBV7-9 and TRBJ2-7, with a possible D match to TRBD2 (6 bases). This CDR3 is built from 16 residues. Trimming took off 1 base at V and 4 bases at J, with 17 bases between the two ends. CDR1 is SEHNR and CDR2 is FQNEAQ in the germline V gene (reference sequence). The CDR3 sequence: CASSLDGGAGGYEQYF. In nucleotides, the CDR3 is TGTGCCAGCAGCTTAGATGGCGGGGCAGGAGGGTACGAGCAGTACTTC.

This clonotype was seen more than once but under ten times. The rearrangement uses TRBV19 and TRBJ1-4, with D perhaps TRBD1 (6 bases). Germline CDR1 reads LNHDA; CDR2 reads SQIVND (reference sequence). The CDR3 spans 14 residues. The germline V and J ends were trimmed by 3 bases and 2 bases, with 7 bases remaining between them. CDR3 residues: CASSMRGTNEKLFF. The CDR3 DNA reads as TGTGCCAGTAGTATGAGGGGGACTAATGAAAAACTGTTTTTT.

The rearrangement links TRBV5-1 to TRBJ2-1; 13 bases map to TRBD2. CDR3 size: 20 residues. Looked up from germline, CDR1 is SGHRS and CDR2 is YFSETQ. J was trimmed by 0 bases and V by 4 bases; bases with no gene match: 13. In nucleotides, the CDR3 is TGCGCCAGCAGCAAACCCGGGACTAGCGGGATACCGTCCTCCTACAATGAGCAGTTCTTC. This gives the protein CASSKPGTSGIPSSYNEQFF.

There are a few counts of this clonotype. The J gene is TRBJ2-5, the V gene TRBV7-2; no clear D. The germline V gene encodes CDR1 SGHTA and CDR2 FQGNSA. CDR3 length equals 13 residues. V was shortened by 1 base and J by 3 bases, with 6 bases between the two germline ends. In DNA, the CDR3 is TGTGCCAGCAGCTTAGGATCAAAAGAGACCCAGTACTTC. Translated: CASSLGSKETQYF. The full variable domain, rest sourced from reference TRBV7-2 and TRBJ2-5, is GAGVSQSPSNKVTEKGKDVELRCDPISGHTALYWYRQSLGQGLEFLIYFQGNSAPDKSGLPSDRFSAERTGGSVSTLTIQRTQQEDSAVYLCASSLGSKETQYFGPGTRLLVL.